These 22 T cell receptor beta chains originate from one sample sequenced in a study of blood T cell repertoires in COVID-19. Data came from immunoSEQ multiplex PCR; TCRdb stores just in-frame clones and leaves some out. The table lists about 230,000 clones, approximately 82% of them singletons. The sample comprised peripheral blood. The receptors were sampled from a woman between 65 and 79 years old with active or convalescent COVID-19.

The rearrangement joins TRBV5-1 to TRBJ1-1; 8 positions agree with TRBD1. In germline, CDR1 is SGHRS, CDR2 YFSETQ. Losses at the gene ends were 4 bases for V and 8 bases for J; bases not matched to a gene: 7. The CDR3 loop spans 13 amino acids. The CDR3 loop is CASSPGTGDEAFF. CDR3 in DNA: TGCGCCAGCAGCCCTGGGACAGGCGACGAAGCTTTCTTT.

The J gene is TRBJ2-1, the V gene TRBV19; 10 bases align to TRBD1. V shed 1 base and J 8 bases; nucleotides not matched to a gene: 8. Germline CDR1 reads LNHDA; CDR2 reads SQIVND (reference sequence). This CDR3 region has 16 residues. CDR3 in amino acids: CASSIGTGGTFDEQFF. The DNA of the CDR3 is TGTGCCAGTAGTATAGGGACAGGGGGTACATTCGATGAGCAGTTCTTC.

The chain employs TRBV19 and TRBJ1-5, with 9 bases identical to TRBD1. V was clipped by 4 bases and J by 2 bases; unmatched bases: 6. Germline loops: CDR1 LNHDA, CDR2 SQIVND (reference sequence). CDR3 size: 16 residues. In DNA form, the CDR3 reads TGTGCCAGTAGTAGCACAGGGGGCGCGGGCAATCAGCCCCAGCATTTT. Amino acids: CASSSTGGAGNQPQHF.

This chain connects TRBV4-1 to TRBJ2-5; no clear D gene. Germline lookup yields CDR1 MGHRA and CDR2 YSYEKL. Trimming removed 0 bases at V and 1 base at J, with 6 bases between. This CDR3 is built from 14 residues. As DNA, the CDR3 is TGCGCCAGCAGCCAAGATTCGGGCCAAGAGACCCAGTACTTC. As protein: CASSQDSGQETQYF.

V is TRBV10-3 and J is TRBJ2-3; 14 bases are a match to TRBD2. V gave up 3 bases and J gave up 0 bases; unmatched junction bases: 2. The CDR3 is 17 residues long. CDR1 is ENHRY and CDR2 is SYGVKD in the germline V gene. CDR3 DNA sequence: TGTGCCATCAGTGATAGGACTAGCGGGAGGAGCACAGATACGCAGTATTTT. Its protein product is CAISDRTSGRSTDTQYF.

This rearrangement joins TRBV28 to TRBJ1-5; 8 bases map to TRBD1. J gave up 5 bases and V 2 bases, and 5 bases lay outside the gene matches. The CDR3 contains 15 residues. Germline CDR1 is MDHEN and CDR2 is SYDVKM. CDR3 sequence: CASSLGQGAYQPQHF. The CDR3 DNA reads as TGTGCCAGCAGTTTAGGCCAGGGGGCTTATCAGCCCCAGCATTTT.

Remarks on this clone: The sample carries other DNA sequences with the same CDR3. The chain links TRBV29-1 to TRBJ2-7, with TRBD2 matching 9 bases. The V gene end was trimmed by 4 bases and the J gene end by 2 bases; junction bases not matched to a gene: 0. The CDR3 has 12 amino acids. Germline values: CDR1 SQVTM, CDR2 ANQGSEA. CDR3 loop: CSVGGGAYEQYF. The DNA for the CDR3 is TGCAGCGTTGGCGGGGGGGCCTACGAGCAGTACTTC.

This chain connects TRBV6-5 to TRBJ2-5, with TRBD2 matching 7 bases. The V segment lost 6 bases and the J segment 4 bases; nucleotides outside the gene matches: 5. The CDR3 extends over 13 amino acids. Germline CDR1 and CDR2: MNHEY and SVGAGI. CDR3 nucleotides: TGTGCCAGCAGCCCCCGGGGGGTAGAGACCCAGTACTTC. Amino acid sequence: CASSPRGVETQYF.

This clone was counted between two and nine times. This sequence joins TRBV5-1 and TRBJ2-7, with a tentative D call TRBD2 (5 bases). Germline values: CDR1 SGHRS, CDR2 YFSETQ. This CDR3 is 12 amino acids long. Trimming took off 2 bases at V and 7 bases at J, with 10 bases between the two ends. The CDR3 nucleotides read TGCGCCAGCAGCTTTGGATCGGGGGAGCAGTACTTC. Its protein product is CASSFGSGEQYF.

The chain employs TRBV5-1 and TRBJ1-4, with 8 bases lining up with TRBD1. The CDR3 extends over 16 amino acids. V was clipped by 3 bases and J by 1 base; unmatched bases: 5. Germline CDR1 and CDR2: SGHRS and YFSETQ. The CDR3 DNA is TGCGCCAGCAGCTGGACTACAGGGGGAACTAATGAAAAACTGTTTTTT. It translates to CASSWTTGGTNEKLFF.

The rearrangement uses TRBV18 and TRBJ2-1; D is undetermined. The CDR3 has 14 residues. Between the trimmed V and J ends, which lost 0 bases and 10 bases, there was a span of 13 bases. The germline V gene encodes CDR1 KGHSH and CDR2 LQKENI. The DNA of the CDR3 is TGTGCCAGCTCACCACCGAATTCGGCCGGGGAGCAGTTCTTC. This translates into CASSPPNSAGEQFF.

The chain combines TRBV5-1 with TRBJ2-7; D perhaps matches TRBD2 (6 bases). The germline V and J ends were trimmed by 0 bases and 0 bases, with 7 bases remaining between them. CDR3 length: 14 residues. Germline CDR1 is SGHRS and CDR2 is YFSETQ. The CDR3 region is CASSLGTNSYEQYF. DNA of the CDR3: TGCGCCAGCAGCTTGGGGACTAACTCCTACGAGCAGTACTTC.

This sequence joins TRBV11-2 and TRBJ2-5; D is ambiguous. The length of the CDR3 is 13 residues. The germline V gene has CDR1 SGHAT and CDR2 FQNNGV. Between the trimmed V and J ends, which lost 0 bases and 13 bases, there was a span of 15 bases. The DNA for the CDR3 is TGTGCCAGCAGCTTAGAAAGTTGGCTAGTTCCGTACTTC. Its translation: CASSLESWLVPYF.

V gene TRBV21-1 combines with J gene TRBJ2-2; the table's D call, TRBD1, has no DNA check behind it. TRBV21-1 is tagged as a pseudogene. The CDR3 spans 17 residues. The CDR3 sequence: CASSSRLGHPNTGELFF. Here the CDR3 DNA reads TGTGCCAGCAGCTCCCGCCTCGGACACCCAAACACCGGGGAGCTGTTTTTT.

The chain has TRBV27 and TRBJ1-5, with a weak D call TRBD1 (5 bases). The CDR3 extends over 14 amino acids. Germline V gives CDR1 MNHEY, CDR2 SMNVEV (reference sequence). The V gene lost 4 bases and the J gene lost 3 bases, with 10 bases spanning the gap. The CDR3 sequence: CASSSQGPNQPQHF. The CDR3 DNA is TGTGCCAGCAGTTCGCAGGGCCCCAATCAGCCCCAGCATTTT.

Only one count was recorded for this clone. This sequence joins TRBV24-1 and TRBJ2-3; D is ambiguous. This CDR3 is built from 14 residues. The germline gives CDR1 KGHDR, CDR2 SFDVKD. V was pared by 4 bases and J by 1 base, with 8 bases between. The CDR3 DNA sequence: TGTGCCACCAGTGAGGCTGGTCGCACAGATACGCAGTATTTT. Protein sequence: CATSEAGRTDTQYF.

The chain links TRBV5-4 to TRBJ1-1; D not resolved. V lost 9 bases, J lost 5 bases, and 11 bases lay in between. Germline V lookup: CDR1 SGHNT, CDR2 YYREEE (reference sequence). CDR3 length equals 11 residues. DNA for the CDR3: TGTGCCACCAACTACGGGACTGAAGCTTTCTTT. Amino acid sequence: CATNYGTEAFF.

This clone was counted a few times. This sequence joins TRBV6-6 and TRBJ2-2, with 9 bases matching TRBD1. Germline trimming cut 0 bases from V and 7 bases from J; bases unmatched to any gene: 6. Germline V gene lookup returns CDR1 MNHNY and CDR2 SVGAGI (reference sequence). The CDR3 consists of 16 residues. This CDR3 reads CASSYSGQGISGELFF. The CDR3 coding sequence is TGTGCCAGCAGTTACTCGGGACAGGGCATTAGCGGGGAGCTGTTTTTT.

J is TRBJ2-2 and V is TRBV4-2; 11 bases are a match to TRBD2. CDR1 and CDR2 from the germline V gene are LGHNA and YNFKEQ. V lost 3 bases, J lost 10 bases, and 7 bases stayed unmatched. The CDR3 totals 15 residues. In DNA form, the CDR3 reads TGTGCCAGCAGCCAGGGGGGGGGACTAGCGGAGGAGCTGTTTTTT. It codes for CASSQGGGLAEELFF.

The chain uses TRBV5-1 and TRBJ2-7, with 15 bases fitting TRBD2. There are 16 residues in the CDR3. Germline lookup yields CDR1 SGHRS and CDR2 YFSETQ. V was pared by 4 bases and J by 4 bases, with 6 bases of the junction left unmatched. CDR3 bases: TGCGCCAGCAGCCAAGACGGGACTAGCGGGAGGTACGAGCAGTACTTC. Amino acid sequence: CASSQDGTSGRYEQYF.

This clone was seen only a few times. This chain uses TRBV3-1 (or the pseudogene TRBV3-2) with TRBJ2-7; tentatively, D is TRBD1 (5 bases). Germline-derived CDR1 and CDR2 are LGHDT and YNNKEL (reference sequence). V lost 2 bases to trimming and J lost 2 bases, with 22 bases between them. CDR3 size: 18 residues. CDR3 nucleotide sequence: TGTGCCAGCAGCCAACGCCCAAGGGGCAGTCCAAACCCCTACGAGCAGTACTTC. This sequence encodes CASSQRPRGSPNPYEQYF.

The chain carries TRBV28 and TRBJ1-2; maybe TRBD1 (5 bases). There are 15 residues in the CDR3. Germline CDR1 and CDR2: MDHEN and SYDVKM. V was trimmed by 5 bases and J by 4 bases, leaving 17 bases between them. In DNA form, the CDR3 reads TGTGCCAGCAGTCCAGGGTCAGAGCGAAGCTATGGCTACACCTTC. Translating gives CASSPGSERSYGYTF.